What follows are 5 T cell receptor beta chains derived from one specimen sequenced in a study of blood T cell repertoires in COVID-19. The protocol was immunoSEQ multiplex PCR, while the TCRdb copy is restricted to in-frame clones and leaves out a portion. The data show about 110,000 clones, more than 70% seen once. Source material: peripheral blood. The receptors originated from a human donor in a cohort sampled during active COVID-19.

V is TRBV19 and J is TRBJ1-1; 10 bases match TRBD1. The CDR3 is 17 residues long. The germline CDR1 and CDR2 sequences are LNHDA and SQIVND (reference sequence). After removal of 6 bases from V and 5 bases from J, the junction contained 15 bases not matched to a gene. CDR3 bases: TGTGCCAGTAGCCCTGTGGGACAGGGGTTAATTGGGACTGAAGCTTTCTTT. This translates into CASSPVGQGLIGTEAFF. The whole variable domain, remainder taken from reference TRBV19 and TRBJ1-1, is DGGITQSPKYLFRKEGQNVTLSCEQNLNHDAMYWYRQDPGQGLRLIYYSQIVNDFQKGDIAEGYSVSREKKESFPLTVTSAQKNPTAFYLCASSPVGQGLIGTEAFFGQGTRLTVV.

In its sample, this clone was seen many times. The chain couples TRBV19 to TRBJ1-5, with a tentative D call TRBD1 (6 bases). Germline CDR1 LNHDA, CDR2 SQIVND (reference sequence). Trimming pared 6 bases from V and 6 bases from J, leaving 21 bases between. This CDR3 contains 16 residues. The CDR3 nucleotides read TGTGCCAGTAGCCCAGGTGCACAGGGCCTAAGTCAGCCCCAGCATTTT. Its protein is CASSPGAQGLSQPQHF.

This sequence joins TRBV28 and TRBJ2-7, with TRBD2 as a possible D gene (5 bases). Germline CDR1 and CDR2: MDHEN and SYDVKM. V lost 5 bases, J lost 0 bases, and 17 bases lay in between. The CDR3 has 16 residues. CDR3 sequence reads: CASSLVGVPTSYEQYF. The DNA of the CDR3 is TGTGCCAGCAGTCTCGTCGGGGTCCCGACCTCCTACGAGCAGTACTTC.

The chain links TRBV27 to TRBJ2-3; 12 positions match TRBD2. CDR1 MNHEY and CDR2 SMNVEV come from the germline V gene (reference sequence). Unmatched junction bases numbered 7, after V lost 4 bases and J lost 5 bases. The CDR3 covers 16 residues. DNA of the CDR3: TGTGCCAGCAGTTCCCGGACTAGCGGGATCGTAGATACGCAGTATTTT. Residues: CASSSRTSGIVDTQYF.

V is TRBV2 and J is TRBJ1-3; D uncertain. Trimming removed 3 bases from V and 2 bases from J, with 8 bases in between. Germline CDR1 is SNHLY and CDR2 is FYNNEI. The CDR3 sequence is 14 residues long. The DNA for the CDR3 is TGTGCCAGCAGTGATATAGTAGCTGGAAACACCATATATTTT. Translating gives CASSDIVAGNTIYF.